This T cell receptor (beta chain) was retrieved from a study of graft-versus-host responses after intestinal transplantation. General study findings and limits: The marrow of recipients harbored GvH clones, and ileum or blood showed some of them first.

The CDR3 consists of 17 residues. Germline loops: CDR1 SEHNR, CDR2 FQNEAQ (reference sequence). Trimming pared 5 bases from V and 9 bases from J, leaving 25 bases between. Notes on this clone: Its antigen is unidentified.

Some clones are missing from TCRdb's copy, which holds only in-frame ones; the method was immunoSEQ multiplex PCR. The sample holds over 100,000 clones, just under 95% seen once. Here the sequenced sample was unstimulated CD4+ T cells sorted from spleen or lymph node cells, taken before intestinal transplant. The sequence was collected from a human donor who received an intestinal transplant. The chain uses TRBV7-9 and TRBJ2-2, with D perhaps matching TRBD1 or TRBD2 (5 bases each). The CDR3 DNA sequence: TGTGCCAGCAGCCTAGATGGCGGGTCAGGGCGTCGCCGGGAGCTGTTTTTT. Protein sequence: CASSLDGGSGRRRELFF.